This T cell receptor beta chain was documented in a study of cytomegalovirus exposure and HLA in healthy donors. The CDR3 is 14 amino acids. The V end was cut by 6 bases, the J end by 4 bases, with 15 bases between. Germline V gene lookup returns CDR1 ENHRY and CDR2 SYGVKD. In the case of this clone: No antigen is known for it.

The PCR was carried out with 60 Vbeta primers and 13 Jbeta primers. Produced via immunoSEQ multiplex PCR; TCRdb's table is partial and in-frame only. Of under 250,000 clones listed, roughly four fifths are singletons. Overall study results and limits: Among immune exposure information, only CMV serostatus was available. Presence/absence analyses took donor sequencing depth as roughly uniform. Apparent HLA restriction characterized most CMV-associated TCR beta chains in a later analysis. Association with HLA alleles at 0.05 false discovery rate was found for 15,000 to 20,000 TCR beta sequences in a later analysis.

The clonotype comes from a woman in her sixties in good health and CMV-seropositive. The chain joins TRBV10-3 to TRBJ1-1, with D maybe TRBD1 (5 bases). Sequenced input: PBMCs. This chain's CDR3 is CAISPGLLGTEAFF. In DNA, the CDR3 is TGTGCCATCAGCCCGGGACTACTGGGCACTGAAGCTTTCTTT.